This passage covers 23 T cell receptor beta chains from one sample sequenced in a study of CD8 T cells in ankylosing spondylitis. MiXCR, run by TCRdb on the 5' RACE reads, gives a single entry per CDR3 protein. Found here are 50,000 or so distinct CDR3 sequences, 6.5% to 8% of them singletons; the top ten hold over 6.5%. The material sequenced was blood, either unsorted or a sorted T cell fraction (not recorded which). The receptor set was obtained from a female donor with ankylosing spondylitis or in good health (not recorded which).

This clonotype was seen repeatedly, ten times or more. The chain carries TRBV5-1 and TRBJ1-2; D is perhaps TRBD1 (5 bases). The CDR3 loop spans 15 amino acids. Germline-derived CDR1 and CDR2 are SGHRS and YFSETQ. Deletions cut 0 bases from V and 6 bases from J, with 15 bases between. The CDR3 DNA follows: TGCGCCAGCAGCTTGGCCGTGACAGAGGGTCATGGCTACACCTTC. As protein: CASSLAVTEGHGYTF. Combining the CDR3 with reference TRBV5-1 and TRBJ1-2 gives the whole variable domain KAGVTQTPRYLIKTRGQQVTLSCSPISGHRSVSWYQQTPGQGLQFLFEYFSETQRNKGNFPGRFSGRQFSNSRSEMNVSTLELGDSALYLCASSLAVTEGHGYTFGSGTRLTVV.

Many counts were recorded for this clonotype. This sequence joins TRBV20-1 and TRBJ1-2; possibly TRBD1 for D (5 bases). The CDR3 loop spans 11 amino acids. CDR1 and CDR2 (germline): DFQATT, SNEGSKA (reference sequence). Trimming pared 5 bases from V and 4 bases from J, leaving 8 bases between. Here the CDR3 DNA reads TGCAGTGCTGTCAGGGTCTATGGCTACACCTTC. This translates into CSAVRVYGYTF.

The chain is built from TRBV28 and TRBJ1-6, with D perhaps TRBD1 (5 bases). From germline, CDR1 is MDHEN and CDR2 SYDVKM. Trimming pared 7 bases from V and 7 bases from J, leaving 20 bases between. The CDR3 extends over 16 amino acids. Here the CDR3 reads CASNEGTGPSNSPLHF. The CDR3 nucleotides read TGTGCCAGCAACGAGGGAACAGGACCCTCGAATTCACCCCTCCACTTT.

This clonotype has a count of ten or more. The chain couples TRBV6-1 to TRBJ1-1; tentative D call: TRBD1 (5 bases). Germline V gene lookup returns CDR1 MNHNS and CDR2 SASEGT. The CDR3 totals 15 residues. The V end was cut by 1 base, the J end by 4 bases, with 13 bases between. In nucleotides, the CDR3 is TGTGCCAGCAGTGAAGGGAGAGACAGACCCACTGAAGCTTTCTTT. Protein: CASSEGRDRPTEAFF.

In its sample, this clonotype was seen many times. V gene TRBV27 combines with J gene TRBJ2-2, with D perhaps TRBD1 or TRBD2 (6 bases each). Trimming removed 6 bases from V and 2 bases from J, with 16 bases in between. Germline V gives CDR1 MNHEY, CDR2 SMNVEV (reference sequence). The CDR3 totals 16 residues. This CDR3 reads CASSGVGGGNTGELFF. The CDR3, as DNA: TGTGCCAGCAGCGGTGTCGGGGGCGGCAACACCGGGGAGCTGTTTTTT.

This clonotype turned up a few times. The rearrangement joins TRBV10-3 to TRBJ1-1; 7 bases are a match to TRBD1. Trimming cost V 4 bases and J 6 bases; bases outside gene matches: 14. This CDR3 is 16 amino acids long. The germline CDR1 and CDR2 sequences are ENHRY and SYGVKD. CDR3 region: CAISGDVRTGASEAFF. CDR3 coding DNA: TGTGCCATCAGTGGAGATGTTAGGACAGGAGCTTCTGAAGCTTTCTTT.

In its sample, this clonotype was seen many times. The CDR3 nucleotides are TGTGCCACCAGTGACACTAGCGGGGCAGGAGAGACCCAGTACTTC. As protein: CATSDTSGAGETQYF. The rearrangement joins TRBV24-1 to TRBJ2-5; 10 bases agree with TRBD2. The CDR3 totals 15 residues. Per germline, CDR1 KGHDR and CDR2 SFDVKD. The V gene end was trimmed by 4 bases and the J gene end by 4 bases; junction bases not matched to a gene: 5.

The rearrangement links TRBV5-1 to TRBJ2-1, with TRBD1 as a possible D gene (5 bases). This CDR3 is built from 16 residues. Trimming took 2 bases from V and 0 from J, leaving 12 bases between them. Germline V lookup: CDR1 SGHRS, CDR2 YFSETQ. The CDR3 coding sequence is TGCGCCAGCAGCTTAGGGGTTGCGAGCTCCTACAATGAGCAGTTCTTC. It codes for CASSLGVASSYNEQFF.

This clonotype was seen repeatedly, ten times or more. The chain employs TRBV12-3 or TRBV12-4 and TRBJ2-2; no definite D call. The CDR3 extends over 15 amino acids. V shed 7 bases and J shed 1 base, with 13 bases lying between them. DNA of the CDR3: TGTGCCAGCACCCGGTGGGGTGGGAACACCGGGGAGCTGTTTTTT. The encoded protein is CASTRWGGNTGELFF.

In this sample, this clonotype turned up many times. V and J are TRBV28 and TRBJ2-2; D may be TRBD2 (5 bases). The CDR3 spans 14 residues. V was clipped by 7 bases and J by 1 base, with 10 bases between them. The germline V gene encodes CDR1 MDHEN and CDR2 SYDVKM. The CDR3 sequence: CASTTGLNTGELFF. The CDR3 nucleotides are TGTGCCAGCACCACCGGACTGAACACCGGGGAGCTGTTTTTT. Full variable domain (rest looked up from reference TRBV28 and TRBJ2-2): DVKVTQSSRYLVKRTGEKVFLECVQDMDHENMFWYRQDPGLGLRLIYFSYDVKMKEKGDIPEGYSVSREKKERFSLILESASTNQTSMYLCASTTGLNTGELFFGEGSRLTVL.

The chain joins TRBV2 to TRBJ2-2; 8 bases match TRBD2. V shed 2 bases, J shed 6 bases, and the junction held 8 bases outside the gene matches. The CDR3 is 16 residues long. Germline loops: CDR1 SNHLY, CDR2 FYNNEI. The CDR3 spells CASSEWGLDEAGELFF. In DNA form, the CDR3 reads TGTGCCAGCAGTGAATGGGGACTAGATGAGGCCGGGGAGCTGTTTTTT.

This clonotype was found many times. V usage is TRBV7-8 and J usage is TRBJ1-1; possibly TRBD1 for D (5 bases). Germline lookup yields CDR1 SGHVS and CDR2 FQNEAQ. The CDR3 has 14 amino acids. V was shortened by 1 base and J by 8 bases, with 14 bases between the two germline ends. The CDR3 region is CASSLEGPTREAFF. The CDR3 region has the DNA TGTGCCAGCAGCTTAGAGGGGCCCACTAGGGAAGCTTTCTTT.

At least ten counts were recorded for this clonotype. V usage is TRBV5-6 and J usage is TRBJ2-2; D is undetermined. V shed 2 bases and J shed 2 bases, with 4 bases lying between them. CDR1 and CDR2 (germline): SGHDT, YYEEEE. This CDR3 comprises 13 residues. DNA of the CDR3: TGTGCCAGCAGCTTCTATAACACCGGGGAGCTGTTTTTT. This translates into CASSFYNTGELFF.

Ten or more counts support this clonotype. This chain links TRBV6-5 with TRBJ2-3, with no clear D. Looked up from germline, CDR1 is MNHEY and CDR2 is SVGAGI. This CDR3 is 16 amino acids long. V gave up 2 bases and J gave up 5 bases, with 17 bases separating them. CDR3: CASSYATGPPGDTQYF. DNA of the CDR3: TGTGCCAGCAGTTACGCGACCGGGCCCCCTGGAGATACGCAGTATTTT.

The CDR3 protein is CASSAPGQQETQYF. CDR3 DNA: TGTGCCAGCTCCGCGCCGGGACAGCAAGAGACCCAGTACTTC. This chain uses TRBV18 with TRBJ2-5, with 7 bases identical to TRBD1. Germline trimming cut 6 bases from V and 2 bases from J; bases unmatched to any gene: 6. The CDR3 is made up of 14 amino acids. Germline V gene sequence: CDR1 KGHSH, CDR2 LQKENI.

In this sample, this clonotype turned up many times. The chain's CDR3 is CATSDVGTGTGELFF. DNA of the CDR3: TGTGCCACCAGTGACGTGGGGACGGGCACCGGGGAGCTGTTTTTT. The rearrangement links TRBV24-1 to TRBJ2-2; D tentatively reads TRBD1 or TRBD2 (5 bases each). Trimming shortened V by 4 bases and J by 4 bases, and 12 bases separated the two germline ends. Germline assignment: CDR1 KGHDR and CDR2 SFDVKD. The CDR3 is made up of 15 amino acids.

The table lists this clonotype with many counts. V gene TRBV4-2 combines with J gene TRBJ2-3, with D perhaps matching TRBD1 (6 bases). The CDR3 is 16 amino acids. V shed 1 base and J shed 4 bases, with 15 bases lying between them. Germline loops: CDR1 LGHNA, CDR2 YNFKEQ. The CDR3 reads CASSQAQGEVADTQYF. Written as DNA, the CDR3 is TGTGCCAGCAGCCAAGCACAGGGTGAAGTCGCAGATACGCAGTATTTT.

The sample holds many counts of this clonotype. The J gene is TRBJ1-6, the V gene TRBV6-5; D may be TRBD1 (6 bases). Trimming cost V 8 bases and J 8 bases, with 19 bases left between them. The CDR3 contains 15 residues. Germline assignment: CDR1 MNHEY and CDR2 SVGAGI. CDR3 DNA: TGTGCCAGCCTTAAGGGGGGGGGCATCGATTCACCCCTCCACTTT. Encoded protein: CASLKGGGIDSPLHF.

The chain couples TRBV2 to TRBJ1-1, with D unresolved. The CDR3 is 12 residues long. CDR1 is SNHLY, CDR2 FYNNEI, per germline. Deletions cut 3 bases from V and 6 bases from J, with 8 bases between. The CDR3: CASSEEIPEAFF. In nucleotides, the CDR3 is TGTGCCAGCAGTGAGGAGATCCCTGAAGCTTTCTTT. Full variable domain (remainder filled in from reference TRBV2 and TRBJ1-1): EPEVTQTPSHQVTQMGQEVILRCVPISNHLYFYWYRQILGQKVEFLVSFYNNEISEKSEIFDDQFSVERPDGSNFTLKIRSTKLEDSAMYFCASSEEIPEAFFGQGTRLTVV.

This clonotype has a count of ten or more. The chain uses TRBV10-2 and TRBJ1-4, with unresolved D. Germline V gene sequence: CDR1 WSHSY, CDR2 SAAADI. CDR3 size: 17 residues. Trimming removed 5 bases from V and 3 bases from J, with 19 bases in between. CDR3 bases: TGCGCCAGCAGTCCGACATCGTGGTACTCGGCTAATGAAAAACTGTTTTTT. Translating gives CASSPTSWYSANEKLFF.

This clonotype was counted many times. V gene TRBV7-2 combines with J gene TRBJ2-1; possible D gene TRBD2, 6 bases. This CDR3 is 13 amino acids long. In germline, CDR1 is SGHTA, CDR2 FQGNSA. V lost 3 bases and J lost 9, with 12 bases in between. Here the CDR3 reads CASSLDYGVEQFF. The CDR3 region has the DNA TGTGCCAGCAGCTTGGACTATGGGGTTGAGCAGTTCTTC.

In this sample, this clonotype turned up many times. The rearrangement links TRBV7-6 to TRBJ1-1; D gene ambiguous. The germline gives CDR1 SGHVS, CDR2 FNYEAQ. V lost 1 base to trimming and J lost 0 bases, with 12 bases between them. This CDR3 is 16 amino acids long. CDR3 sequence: CASSLVPAPMNTEAFF. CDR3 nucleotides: TGTGCCAGCAGCTTAGTGCCAGCTCCCATGAACACTGAAGCTTTCTTT.

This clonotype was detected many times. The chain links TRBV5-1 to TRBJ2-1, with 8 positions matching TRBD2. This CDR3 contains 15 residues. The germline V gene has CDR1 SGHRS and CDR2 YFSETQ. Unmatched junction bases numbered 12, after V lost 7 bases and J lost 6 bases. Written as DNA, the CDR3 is TGCGCCAGCTCCCCGTCCCGGGGGGGCATCAATGAGCAGTTCTTC. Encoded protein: CASSPSRGGINEQFF.